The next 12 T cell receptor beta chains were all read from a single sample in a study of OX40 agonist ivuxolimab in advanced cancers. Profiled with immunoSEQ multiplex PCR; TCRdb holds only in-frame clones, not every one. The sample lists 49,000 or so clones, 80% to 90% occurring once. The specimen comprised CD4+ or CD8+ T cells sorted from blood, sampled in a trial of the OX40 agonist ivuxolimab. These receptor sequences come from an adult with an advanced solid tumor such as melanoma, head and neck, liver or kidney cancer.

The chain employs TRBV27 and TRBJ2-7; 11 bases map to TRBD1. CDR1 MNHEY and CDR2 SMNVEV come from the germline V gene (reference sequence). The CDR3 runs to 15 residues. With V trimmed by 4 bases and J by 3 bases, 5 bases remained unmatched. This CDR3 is CASSSDRGLFYEQYF. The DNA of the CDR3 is TGTGCCAGCAGTTCGGACAGGGGGCTCTTCTACGAGCAGTACTTC.

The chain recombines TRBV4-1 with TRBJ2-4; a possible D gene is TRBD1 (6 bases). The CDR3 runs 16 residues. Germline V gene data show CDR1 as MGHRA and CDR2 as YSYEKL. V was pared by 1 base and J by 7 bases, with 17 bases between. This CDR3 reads CASSQGLRGKGNIQYF. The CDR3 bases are TGCGCCAGCAGCCAAGGCCTCAGGGGTAAAGGGAACATTCAGTACTTC.

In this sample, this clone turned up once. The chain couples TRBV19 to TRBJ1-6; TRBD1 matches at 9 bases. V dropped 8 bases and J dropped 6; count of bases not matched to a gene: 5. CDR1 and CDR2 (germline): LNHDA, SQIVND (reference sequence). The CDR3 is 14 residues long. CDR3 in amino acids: CASRSGQGNSPLHF. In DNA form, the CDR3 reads TGTGCCAGTCGCTCGGGACAGGGTAATTCACCCCTCCACTTT.

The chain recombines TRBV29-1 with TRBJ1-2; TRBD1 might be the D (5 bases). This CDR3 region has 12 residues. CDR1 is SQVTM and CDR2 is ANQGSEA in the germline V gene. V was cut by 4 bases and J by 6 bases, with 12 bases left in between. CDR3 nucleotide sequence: TGCAGCGTTGTCGAGTCAGGGAATGGCTACACCTTC. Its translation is CSVVESGNGYTF.

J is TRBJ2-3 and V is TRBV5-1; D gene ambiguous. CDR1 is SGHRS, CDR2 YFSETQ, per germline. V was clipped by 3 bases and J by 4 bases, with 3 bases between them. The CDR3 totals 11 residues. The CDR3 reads CASSSADTQYF. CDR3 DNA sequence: TGCGCCAGCAGCTCAGCAGATACGCAGTATTTT.

The CDR3 protein is CASNSGTVSYEQYF. The CDR3 nucleotides read TGTGCCAGCAACTCCGGGACGGTTTCCTACGAGCAGTACTTC. The rearrangement links TRBV28 to TRBJ2-7; D may correspond to TRBD1 or TRBD2 (5 bases each). In germline, CDR1 is MDHEN, CDR2 SYDVKM. Trimming took off 7 bases at V and 1 base at J, with 14 bases between the two ends. CDR3 length equals 14 residues.

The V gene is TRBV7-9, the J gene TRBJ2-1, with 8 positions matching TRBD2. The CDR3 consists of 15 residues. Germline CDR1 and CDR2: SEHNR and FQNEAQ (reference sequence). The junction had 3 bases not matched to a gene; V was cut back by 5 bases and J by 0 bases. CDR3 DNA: TGTGCCAGCAGCCCGCGGGGGGCCTCCTACAATGAGCAGTTCTTC. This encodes CASSPRGASYNEQFF. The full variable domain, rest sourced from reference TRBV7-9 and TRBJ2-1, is DTGVSQNPRHKITKRGQNVTFRCDPISEHNRLYWYRQTLGQGPEFLTYFQNEAQLEKSRLLSDRFSAERPKGSFSTLEIQRTEQGDSAMYLCASSPRGASYNEQFFGPGTRLTVL.

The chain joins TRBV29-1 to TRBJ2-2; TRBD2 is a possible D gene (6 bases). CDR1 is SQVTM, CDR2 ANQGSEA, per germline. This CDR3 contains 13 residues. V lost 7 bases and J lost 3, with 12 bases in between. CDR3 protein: CSGGDGYTGELFF. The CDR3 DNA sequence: TGCAGCGGGGGGGACGGATACACCGGGGAGCTGTTTTTT.

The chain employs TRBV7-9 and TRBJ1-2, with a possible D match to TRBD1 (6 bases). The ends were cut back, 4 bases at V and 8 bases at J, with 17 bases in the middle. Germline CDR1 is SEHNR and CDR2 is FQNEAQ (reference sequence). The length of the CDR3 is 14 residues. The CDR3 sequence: CASSSVGGVGGYTF. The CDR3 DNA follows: TGTGCCAGCAGCTCCGTGGGGGGCGTCGGGGGCTACACCTTC.

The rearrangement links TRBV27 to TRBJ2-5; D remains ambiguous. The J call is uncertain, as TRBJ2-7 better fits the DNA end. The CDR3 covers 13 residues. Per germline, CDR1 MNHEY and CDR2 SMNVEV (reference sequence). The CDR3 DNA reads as TGTGCCAGCAGAGGGAACAGAGACTACGAGCAGTACTTC. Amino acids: CASRGNRDYEQYF.

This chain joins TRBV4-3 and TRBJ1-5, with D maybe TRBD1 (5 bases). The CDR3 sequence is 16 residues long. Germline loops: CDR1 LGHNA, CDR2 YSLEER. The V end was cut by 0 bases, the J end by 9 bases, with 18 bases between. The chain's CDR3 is CASSQDPGTPPLPQHF. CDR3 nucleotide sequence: TGCGCCAGCAGCCAAGATCCTGGGACCCCTCCTTTGCCCCAGCATTTT.

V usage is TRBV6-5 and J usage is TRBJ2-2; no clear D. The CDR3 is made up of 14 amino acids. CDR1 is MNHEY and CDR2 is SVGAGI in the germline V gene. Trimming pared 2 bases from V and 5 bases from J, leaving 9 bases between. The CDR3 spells CASSYLPQTGELFF. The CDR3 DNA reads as TGTGCCAGCAGTTACCTCCCTCAGACCGGGGAGCTGTTTTTT.